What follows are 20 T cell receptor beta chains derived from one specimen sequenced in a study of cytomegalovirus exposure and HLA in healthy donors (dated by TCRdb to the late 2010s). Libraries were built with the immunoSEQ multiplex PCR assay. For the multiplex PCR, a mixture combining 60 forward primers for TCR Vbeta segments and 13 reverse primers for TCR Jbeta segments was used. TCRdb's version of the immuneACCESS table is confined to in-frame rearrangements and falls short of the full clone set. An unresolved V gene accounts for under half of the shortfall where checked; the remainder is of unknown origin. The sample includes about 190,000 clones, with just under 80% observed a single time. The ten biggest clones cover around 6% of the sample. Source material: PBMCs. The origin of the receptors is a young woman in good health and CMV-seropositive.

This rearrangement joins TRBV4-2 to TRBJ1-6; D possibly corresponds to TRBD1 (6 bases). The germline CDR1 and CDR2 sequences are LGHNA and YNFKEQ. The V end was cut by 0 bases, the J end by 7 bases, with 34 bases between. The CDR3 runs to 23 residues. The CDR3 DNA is TGTGCCAGCAGCCAAGATTGGTTTCGTATTCCGACTCCGGGCGACAGGCGGAATTCACCCCTCCACTTT. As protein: CASSQDWFRIPTPGDRRNSPLHF.

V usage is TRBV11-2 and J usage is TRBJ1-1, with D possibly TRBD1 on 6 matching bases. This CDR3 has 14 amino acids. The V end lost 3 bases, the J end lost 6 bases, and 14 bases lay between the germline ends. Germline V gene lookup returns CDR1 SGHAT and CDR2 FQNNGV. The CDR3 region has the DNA TGTGCCAGCAGCTTTTGGGGGCAGGACGCTGAAGCTTTCTTT. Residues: CASSFWGQDAEAFF.

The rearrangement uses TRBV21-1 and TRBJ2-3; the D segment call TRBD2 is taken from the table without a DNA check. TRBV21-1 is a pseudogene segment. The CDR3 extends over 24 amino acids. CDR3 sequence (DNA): TGTGCCAGCAGCAAAGTGGGGACAGCAGAAAAGCGGGAGGGCCTAAAACCCAGCACAGATACGCAGTATTTT. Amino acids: CASSKVGTAEKREGLKPSTDTQYF.

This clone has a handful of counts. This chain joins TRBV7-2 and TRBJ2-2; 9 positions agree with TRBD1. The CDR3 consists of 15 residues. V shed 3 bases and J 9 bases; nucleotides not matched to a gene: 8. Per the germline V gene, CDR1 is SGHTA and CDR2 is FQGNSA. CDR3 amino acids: CASSLGTGTDRELFF. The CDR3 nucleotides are TGTGCCAGCAGCTTGGGGACAGGGACCGACCGGGAGCTGTTTTTT.

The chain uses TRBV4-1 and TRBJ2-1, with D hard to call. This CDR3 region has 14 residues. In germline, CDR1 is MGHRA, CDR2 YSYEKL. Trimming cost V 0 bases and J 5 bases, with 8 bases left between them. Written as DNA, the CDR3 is TGCGCCAGCAGCCAAGATAGTGCGAACAATGAGCAGTTCTTC. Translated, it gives CASSQDSANNEQFF.

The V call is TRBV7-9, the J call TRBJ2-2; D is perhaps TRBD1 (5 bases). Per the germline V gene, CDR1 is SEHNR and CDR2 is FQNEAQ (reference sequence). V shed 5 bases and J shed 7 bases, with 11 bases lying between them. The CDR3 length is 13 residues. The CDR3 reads CASSESGNGELFF. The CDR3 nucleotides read TGTGCCAGCAGCGAGTCAGGGAACGGGGAGCTGTTTTTT.

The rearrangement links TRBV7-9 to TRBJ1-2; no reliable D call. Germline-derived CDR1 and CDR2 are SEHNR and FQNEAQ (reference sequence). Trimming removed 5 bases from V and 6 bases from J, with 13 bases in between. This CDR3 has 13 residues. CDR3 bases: TGTGCCAGCAGCCCTGGTCTCAGAAATGGCTACACCTTC. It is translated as CASSPGLRNGYTF.

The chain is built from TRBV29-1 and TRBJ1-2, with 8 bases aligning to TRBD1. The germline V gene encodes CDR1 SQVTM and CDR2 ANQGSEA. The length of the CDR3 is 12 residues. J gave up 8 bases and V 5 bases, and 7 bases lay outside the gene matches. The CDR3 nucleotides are TGCAGCGTTAACCAGGGGGCAGGAGGCTACACCTTC. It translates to CSVNQGAGGYTF.

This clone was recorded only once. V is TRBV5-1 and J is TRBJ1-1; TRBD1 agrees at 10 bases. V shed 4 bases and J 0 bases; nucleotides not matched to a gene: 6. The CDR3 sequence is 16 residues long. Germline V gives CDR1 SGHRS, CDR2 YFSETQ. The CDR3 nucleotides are TGCGCCAGCAGCCACGGGACAGGGGCAATGAACACTGAAGCTTTCTTT. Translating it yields CASSHGTGAMNTEAFF.

CDR3 in amino acids: CASSPSTGDLAKNIQYF. Written as DNA, the CDR3 is TGTGCCAGCAGTCCGTCGACAGGAGACTTAGCCAAAAACATTCAGTACTTC. This chain joins TRBV28 and TRBJ2-4; maybe TRBD1 (6 bases). Trimming took 5 bases from V and 0 from J, leaving 17 bases between them. This CDR3 has 17 residues. Germline lookup yields CDR1 MDHEN and CDR2 SYDVKM.

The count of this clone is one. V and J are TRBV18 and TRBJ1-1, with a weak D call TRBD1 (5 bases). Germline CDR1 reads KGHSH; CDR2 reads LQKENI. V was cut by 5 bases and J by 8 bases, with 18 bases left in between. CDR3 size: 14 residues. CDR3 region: CASSKGFIASEAFF. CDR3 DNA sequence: TGTGCCAGCTCAAAGGGGTTTATAGCCTCAGAAGCTTTCTTT.

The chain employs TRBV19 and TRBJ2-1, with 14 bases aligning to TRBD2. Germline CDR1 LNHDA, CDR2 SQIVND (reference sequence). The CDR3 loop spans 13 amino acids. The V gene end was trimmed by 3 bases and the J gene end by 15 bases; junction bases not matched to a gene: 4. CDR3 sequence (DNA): TGTGCCAGTAGTATCGGACTAGCGGGAGGAAGGTTCTTC. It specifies CASSIGLAGGRFF.

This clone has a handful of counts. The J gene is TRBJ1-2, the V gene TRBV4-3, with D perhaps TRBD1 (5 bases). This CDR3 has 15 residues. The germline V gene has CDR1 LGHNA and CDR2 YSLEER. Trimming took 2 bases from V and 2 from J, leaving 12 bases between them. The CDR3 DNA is TGCGCCAGCAGCCAAATTAGGGGAGGGAACTATGGCTACACCTTC. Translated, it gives CASSQIRGGNYGYTF.

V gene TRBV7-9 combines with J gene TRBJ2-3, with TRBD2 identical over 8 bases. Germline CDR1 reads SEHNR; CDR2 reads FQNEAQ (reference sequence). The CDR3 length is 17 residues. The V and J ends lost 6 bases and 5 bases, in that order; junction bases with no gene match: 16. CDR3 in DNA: TGTGCCAGCAGTCAAGGATTCGCGTCCGGGGGGGAAGATACGCAGTATTTT. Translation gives CASSQGFASGGEDTQYF. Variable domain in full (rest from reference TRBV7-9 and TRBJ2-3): DTGVSQNPRHKITKRGQNVTFRCDPISEHNRLYWYRQTLGQGPEFLTYFQNEAQLEKSRLLSDRFSAERPKGSFSTLEIQRTEQGDSAMYLCASSQGFASGGEDTQYFGPGTRLTVL.

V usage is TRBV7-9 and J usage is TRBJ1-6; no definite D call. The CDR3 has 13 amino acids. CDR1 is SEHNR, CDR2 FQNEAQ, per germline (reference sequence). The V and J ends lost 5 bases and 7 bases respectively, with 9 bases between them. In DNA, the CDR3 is TGTGCCAGCAGCGGTAGCCCAAATTCACCCCTCCACTTT. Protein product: CASSGSPNSPLHF. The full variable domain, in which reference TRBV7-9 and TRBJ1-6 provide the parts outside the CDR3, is DTGVSQNPRHKITKRGQNVTFRCDPISEHNRLYWYRQTLGQGPEFLTYFQNEAQLEKSRLLSDRFSAERPKGSFSTLEIQRTEQGDSAMYLCASSGSPNSPLHFGNGTRLTVT.

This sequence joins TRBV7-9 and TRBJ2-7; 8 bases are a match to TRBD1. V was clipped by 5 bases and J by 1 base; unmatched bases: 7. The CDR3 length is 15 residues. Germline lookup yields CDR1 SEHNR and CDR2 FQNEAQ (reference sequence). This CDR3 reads CASSPPRTGSYEQYF. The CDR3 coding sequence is TGTGCCAGCAGCCCCCCCCGGACAGGGTCCTACGAGCAGTACTTC.

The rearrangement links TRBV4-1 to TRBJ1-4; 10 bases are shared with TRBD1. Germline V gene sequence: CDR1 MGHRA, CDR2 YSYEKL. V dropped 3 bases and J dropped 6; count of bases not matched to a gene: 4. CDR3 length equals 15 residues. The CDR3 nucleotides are TGCGCCAGCAGCCAGCCCGGGACAGGGGATGAAAAACTGTTTTTT. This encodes CASSQPGTGDEKLFF.

The CDR3 is CASSAYTGGSYEQYF. The CDR3 DNA sequence: TGCGCCAGCAGCGCCTATACGGGGGGCTCCTACGAGCAGTACTTC. V gene TRBV5-1 combines with J gene TRBJ2-7, with 7 positions matching TRBD2. V trimming: 4 bases; J trimming: 0 bases; junction bases outside the gene matches: 7. Germline-derived CDR1 and CDR2 are SGHRS and YFSETQ. CDR3 size: 15 residues.

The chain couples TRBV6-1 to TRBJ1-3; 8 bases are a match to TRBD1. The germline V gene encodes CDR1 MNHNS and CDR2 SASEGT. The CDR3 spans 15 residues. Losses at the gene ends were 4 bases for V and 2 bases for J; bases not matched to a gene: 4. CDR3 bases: TGTGCCAGCAGTGCCCGGACAGGGACTGGAAACACCATATATTTT. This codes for CASSARTGTGNTIYF.

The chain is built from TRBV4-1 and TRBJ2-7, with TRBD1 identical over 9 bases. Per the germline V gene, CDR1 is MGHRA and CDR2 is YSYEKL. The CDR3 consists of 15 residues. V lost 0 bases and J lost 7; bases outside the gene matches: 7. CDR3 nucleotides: TGCGCCAGCAGCCAAGAGATACAGGGGGCGCGGGAGCAGTACTTC. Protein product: CASSQEIQGAREQYF.